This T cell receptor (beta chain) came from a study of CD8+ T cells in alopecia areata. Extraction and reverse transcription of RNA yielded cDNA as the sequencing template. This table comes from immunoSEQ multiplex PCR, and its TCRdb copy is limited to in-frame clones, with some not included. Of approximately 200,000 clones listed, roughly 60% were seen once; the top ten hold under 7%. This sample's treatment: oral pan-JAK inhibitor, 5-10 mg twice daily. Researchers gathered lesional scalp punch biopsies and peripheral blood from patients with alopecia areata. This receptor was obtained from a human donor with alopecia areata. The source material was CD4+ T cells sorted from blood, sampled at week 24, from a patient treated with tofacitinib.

CDR3 sequence reads: CSAHHIDEQYF. The CDR3 coding sequence is TGCAGTGCTCACCACATCGACGAGCAGTACTTC. This chain joins TRBV20-1 and TRBJ2-7; no firm D call. V shed 5 bases and J shed 5 bases, with 10 bases lying between them. Germline CDR1 DFQATT, CDR2 SNEGSKA (reference sequence). This CDR3 spans 11 amino acids.